These 2 T cell receptor beta chains share one sample of origin, sequenced in a study of cytomegalovirus exposure and HLA in healthy donors. Primers for the PCR totalled 60 Vbeta and 13 Jbeta. Only in-frame clones appear in the TCRdb table, and some are missing; sequencing was by immunoSEQ multiplex PCR. The sample includes 150,000 to 200,000 clones, 60% to 85% of them seen just once. Sequenced: PBMCs. These receptors all come from a man aged 40-49 years in good health and CMV-seronegative.

The chain combines TRBV19 with TRBJ2-7; possible D gene TRBD1, 6 bases. The V gene's germline CDR1 is LNHDA and CDR2 SQIVND (reference sequence). The CDR3 totals 13 residues. With 3 bases removed from V and 6 bases from J, the gap between germline ends came to 12 bases. The CDR3 coding sequence is TGTGCCAGTAGTATGTCGTGGGGGCCCGAGCAGTACTTC. Encoded protein: CASSMSWGPEQYF.

The gene calls are TRBV7-9 and TRBJ2-2; the match to TRBD1 covers 10 bases. CDR1 is SEHNR and CDR2 is FQNEAQ in the germline V gene (reference sequence). V shed 0 bases, J shed 6 bases, and the junction held 4 bases outside the gene matches. CDR3 length equals 16 residues. The CDR3 is CASSLAGQGSAGELFF. CDR3 nucleotides: TGTGCCAGCAGCTTAGCGGGACAGGGGTCGGCCGGGGAGCTGTTTTTT.